A single T cell receptor beta chain is shown here with its context. The record originates from a study of shared clonotypes between healthy human individuals. Using immunoSEQ multiplex PCR, the repertoire was profiled, and TCRdb retains in-frame clones only, with some absent. Counted here are around 2.5 million clones, 93% occurring once; the ten biggest clones make up approximately 0.36%. Healthy and HIV-negative, the adult donors had no recent acute infections or vaccinations. Sample: naive CD4+ T cells from PBMCs. The subset here: CD45RA+ positively selected. The origin of this receptor is a man aged 18 to 29 in good health. Some clones in this sample may be carry-over from other donors' samples.

The CDR3 sequence: CASSIAAYQPQHF. CDR3 DNA: TGTGCCAGTAGTATAGCGGCGTATCAGCCCCAGCATTTT. The gene calls are TRBV19 and TRBJ1-5; no clear D gene. With 1 base removed from V and 5 bases from J, the gap between germline ends came to 6 bases. Looked up from germline, CDR1 is LNHDA and CDR2 is SQIVND (reference sequence). This CDR3 contains 13 residues.